A selection of T cell receptor beta chains follows, all from one sample in a study of cytomegalovirus exposure and HLA in healthy donors. Measured with immunoSEQ multiplex PCR; TCRdb has only the in-frame clones, and not every one. Counted here are 100,000 to 150,000 clones, 65% to 80% occurring once; the ten biggest clones make up roughly 1.8%. The sample taken for sequencing was PBMCs. Receptors originate from a woman in her thirties or forties in good health and CMV-seronegative. CDR3s include the opening cysteine and the closing phenylalanine or tryptophan. Each record gives: J gene, V gene, CDR3 protein.

j_gene: TRBJ2-5; v_gene: TRBV12-5; CDR3aa: CASGPGTSGRLVETQYF
j_gene: TRBJ1-6; v_gene: TRBV18; CDR3aa: CASSPKGAGGAKESPLHF
j_gene: TRBJ2-3; v_gene: TRBV30; CDR3aa: CAWTSGTSDTQYF
j_gene: TRBJ1-6; v_gene: TRBV5-1; CDR3aa: CASSIEGSGGGSPLHF
j_gene: TRBJ1-1; v_gene: TRBV6-1; CDR3aa: CASLLGAEAFF
j_gene: TRBJ2-2; v_gene: TRBV9; CDR3aa: CASSVGPGGGTGELFF
j_gene: TRBJ1-6; v_gene: TRBV15; CDR3aa: CATSSLRGSPLHF
j_gene: TRBJ2-2; v_gene: TRBV7-3; CDR3aa: CASSLQGQGNTGELFF
j_gene: TRBJ2-1; v_gene: TRBV5-8; CDR3aa: CASSFLRAGQFF
j_gene: TRBJ1-3; v_gene: TRBV6-5; CDR3aa: CASSRQGKGNTIYF
j_gene: TRBJ2-7; v_gene: TRBV7-2; CDR3aa: CASSLEASEAYEQYF
j_gene: TRBJ1-3; v_gene: TRBV10-3; CDR3aa: CATGVGGSGNTIYF
j_gene: TRBJ2-5; v_gene: TRBV20-1; CDR3aa: CSASQETQYF
j_gene: TRBJ1-4; v_gene: TRBV29-1; CDR3aa: CSVNRDRGSEKLFF
j_gene: TRBJ1-3; v_gene: TRBV18; CDR3aa: CASSPRHESGNTIYF
j_gene: TRBJ2-5; v_gene: TRBV30; CDR3aa: CAWRPDRGRETQYF
j_gene: TRBJ2-7; v_gene: TRBV19; CDR3aa: CASTLGQGSYEQYF
j_gene: TRBJ2-2; v_gene: TRBV7-6; CDR3aa: CASSLAGGNTGELFF
j_gene: TRBJ1-4; v_gene: TRBV6-1; CDR3aa: CASNGAGPGEKLFF
j_gene: TRBJ2-2; v_gene: TRBV2; CDR3aa: CASSATLTGGGTGELFF
j_gene: .; v_gene: TRBV14; CDR3aa: CASSMGTGGSKPYEQYF
j_gene: TRBJ2-1; v_gene: TRBV27; CDR3aa: CASLPFKLAGGGEQFF
j_gene: TRBJ1-6; v_gene: TRBV7-2; CDR3aa: CASSLSGVRGSPLHF
j_gene: TRBJ2-2; v_gene: TRBV5-1; CDR3aa: CASSLDSGTGELFF
j_gene: TRBJ2-2; v_gene: TRBV11-2; CDR3aa: CASSADRHTGELFF
j_gene: TRBJ1-6; v_gene: TRBV28; CDR3aa: CASTPFADSPLHF
j_gene: TRBJ2-5; v_gene: TRBV27; CDR3aa: CASHPGQGYGETQYF
j_gene: TRBJ1-4; v_gene: TRBV15; CDR3aa: CATSRPPGRGNEKLFF
j_gene: TRBJ2-7; v_gene: TRBV6-1; CDR3aa: CASTTGRGWGEQYF
j_gene: TRBJ2-7; v_gene: TRBV14; CDR3aa: CASSQLVTREQYF
j_gene: TRBJ2-3; v_gene: TRBV19; CDR3aa: CASSRGLAEADTQYF
j_gene: TRBJ2-1; v_gene: TRBV6-5; CDR3aa: CASSYATSANEQFF
j_gene: TRBJ2-3; v_gene: TRBV29-1; CDR3aa: CSVSGLATDTQYF
j_gene: TRBJ1-3; v_gene: TRBV28; CDR3aa: CASRLTGGVNTIYF
j_gene: TRBJ2-3; v_gene: TRBV27; CDR3aa: CASSLGTSRRSNTQYF
j_gene: TRBJ2-5; v_gene: TRBV9; CDR3aa: CASSVRQGQETQYF
j_gene: TRBJ2-3; v_gene: TRBV9; CDR3aa: CASSVFDGRTDTQYF
j_gene: TRBJ2-1; v_gene: TRBV5-1; CDR3aa: CASLPGSGRANEQFF
j_gene: TRBJ2-7; v_gene: TRBV6-1; CDR3aa: CASSEEEGGSYEQYF
j_gene: TRBJ2-7; v_gene: TRBV9; CDR3aa: CASNQGPSSYEQYF
j_gene: TRBJ1-6; v_gene: TRBV30; CDR3aa: CAWMSDISYNSPLHF
j_gene: TRBJ1-1; v_gene: TRBV7-6; CDR3aa: CASSLGTYWDRGRTGEAFF
j_gene: TRBJ2-7; v_gene: TRBV28; CDR3aa: CASSWGASYEQYF
j_gene: TRBJ2-2; v_gene: TRBV2; CDR3aa: CASNRDYNTGELFF
j_gene: TRBJ2-5; v_gene: TRBV7-2; CDR3aa: CASSSRAGGRETQYF
j_gene: TRBJ1-1; v_gene: TRBV18; CDR3aa: CASSSRQALNTEAFF
j_gene: TRBJ2-1; v_gene: TRBV7-9; CDR3aa: CASSLSGAYNEQFF
j_gene: TRBJ1-1; v_gene: TRBV11-2; CDR3aa: CASSLERQGRTEAFF
j_gene: TRBJ2-5; v_gene: TRBV5-4; CDR3aa: CASSQGLAGVGETQYF
j_gene: TRBJ1-3; v_gene: TRBV11-2; CDR3aa: CASSSGQYSGNTIYF
j_gene: TRBJ1-2; v_gene: TRBV7-9; CDR3aa: CASSTQGGSYGYTF
j_gene: TRBJ1-4; v_gene: TRBV5-1; CDR3aa: CASSLSTGGEKLFF
j_gene: TRBJ1-5; v_gene: TRBV19; CDR3aa: CASTTIGVSNQPQHF
j_gene: TRBJ1-6; v_gene: TRBV25-1; CDR3aa: CASSGTGVLSPLHF
j_gene: TRBJ1-1; v_gene: TRBV2; CDR3aa: CASNYARGKGSAEAFF